This T cell receptor beta chain was documented in a study of blood T cell repertoires in COVID-19. Study-level background: Donors in the United States, Italy and Spain gave samples during acute or convalescent COVID-19. Nucleic acid was either cDNA or gDNA, and it came from T cells, B-cell-depleted T cells, or PBMCs.

Authors' data handling: From reference gene primer amplification, estimates of nucleated cell counts were derived. TCRdb keeps only in-frame clones here, not all; method: immunoSEQ multiplex PCR. V, J and clone size are taken as reported in that table, and D and trimming were inferred from the DNA itself. The sample lists about 140,000 clones; over 65% were seen once. The CDR3 is made up of 15 amino acids. V was cut by 7 bases and J by 5 bases, with 20 bases left in between. Germline V gene data show CDR1 as MRHNA and CDR2 as SNTAGT. The sample was peripheral blood. The TCR originated in a man in his forties or fifties with acute or convalescent COVID-19. The chain couples TRBV6-4 to TRBJ1-2; D remains ambiguous. This CDR3 is CASTLLPRELYGYTF. The CDR3 coding sequence is TGTGCCAGCACCCTACTTCCGAGGGAGCTTTATGGCTACACCTTC.